The 4 T cell receptor beta chains listed next were all sequenced from one sample in a study of long-term antiretroviral therapy in people with HIV (dated by TCRdb to about 2022). Sequencing of the TRB variable region was done with the immunoSEQ hsTCRB v3.0 assay at survey level resolution. Here the immuneACCESS table is served through TCRdb, limited to in-frame sequences with V and J called. Missing clones are a known gap in these copies; in checked studies unresolved V genes cover under half, and the rest lacks a known reason. This sample has about 12,000 clones in its table, and roughly 87% of those were observed once. The ten biggest clones cover 15% to 20% of the sample. The specimen comprised unsorted PBMCs, sampled nearly 8.5 years after starting antiretroviral therapy. Receptor source: a middle-aged man with HIV.

The CDR3 here is CASSSHPSGLGYEQYF. CDR3 nucleotides: TGTGCCAGCAGTTCCCATCCCTCGGGATTAGGGTACGAGCAGTACTTC. This chain links TRBV28 with TRBJ2-7; D might be TRBD2 (5 bases). V dropped 4 bases and J dropped 4 bases, with 20 bases sitting between them. Germline V lookup: CDR1 MDHEN, CDR2 SYDVKM. This CDR3 has 16 residues.

The chain couples TRBV11-2 to TRBJ2-5, with D perhaps matching TRBD2 (6 bases). The CDR3 is 15 amino acids. Looked up from germline, CDR1 is SGHAT and CDR2 is FQNNGV. The V end lost 5 bases, the J end lost 1 base, and 14 bases lay between the germline ends. For the CDR3, the DNA is TGTGCCAGCAGCGCCCTTCTCGGGGGCCAAGAGACCCAGTACTTC. Its protein product is CASSALLGGQETQYF.

This clone was observed a handful of times. This CDR3 is CASSFYGGYQETQYF. DNA of the CDR3: TGTGCCAGCAGTTTCTACGGGGGGTACCAAGAGACCCAGTACTTC. This chain uses TRBV27 with TRBJ2-5; 7 positions match TRBD2. Unmatched junction bases numbered 4, after V lost 3 bases and J lost 0 bases. The CDR3 has 15 amino acids. The germline CDR1 and CDR2 sequences are MNHEY and SMNVEV (reference sequence).

V gene TRBV29-1 combines with J gene TRBJ2-5; possibly TRBD2 for D (6 bases). The CDR3 extends over 12 amino acids. CDR1 and CDR2 (germline): SQVTM, ANQGSEA. Trimming removed 4 bases from V and 4 bases from J, with 10 bases in between. CDR3 bases: TGCAGCGTTGTTGGGGGAGGAGAGACCCAGTACTTC. Its translation: CSVVGGGETQYF.